This T cell receptor beta chain is from a study of blood T cell repertoires in COVID-19. Study in general: Acute-phase and convalescent COVID-19 samples originated in the United States, Italy and Spain. In each case, the material was cDNA or gDNA derived from T cells, B-cell-depleted T cells, or PBMCs.

CDR1 and CDR2 (germline): LGHDT, YNNKEL (reference sequence). The CDR3 consists of 14 residues. Trimming removed 4 bases at V and 8 bases at J, with 14 bases between. In the authors' methods: Estimated nucleated cell counts came from reference gene primer amplification. Clones were read by immunoSEQ multiplex PCR, and TCRdb kept only the in-frame ones, dropping some. D and trimming come from the DNA, and the V and J calls and clone size come from that table. The sample has about 230,000 clones, around 83% seen once. Sequenced sample: peripheral blood. The sequence came from a man in his forties with active or convalescent COVID-19. The J gene is TRBJ1-4, the V gene TRBV3-1 (or the pseudogene TRBV3-2), with a weak D call TRBD1 (5 bases). CDR3 nucleotide sequence: TGTGCCAGCAGCCGCCGGGACTTTGGGGAAAAACTGTTTTTT. Amino acids: CASSRRDFGEKLFF.